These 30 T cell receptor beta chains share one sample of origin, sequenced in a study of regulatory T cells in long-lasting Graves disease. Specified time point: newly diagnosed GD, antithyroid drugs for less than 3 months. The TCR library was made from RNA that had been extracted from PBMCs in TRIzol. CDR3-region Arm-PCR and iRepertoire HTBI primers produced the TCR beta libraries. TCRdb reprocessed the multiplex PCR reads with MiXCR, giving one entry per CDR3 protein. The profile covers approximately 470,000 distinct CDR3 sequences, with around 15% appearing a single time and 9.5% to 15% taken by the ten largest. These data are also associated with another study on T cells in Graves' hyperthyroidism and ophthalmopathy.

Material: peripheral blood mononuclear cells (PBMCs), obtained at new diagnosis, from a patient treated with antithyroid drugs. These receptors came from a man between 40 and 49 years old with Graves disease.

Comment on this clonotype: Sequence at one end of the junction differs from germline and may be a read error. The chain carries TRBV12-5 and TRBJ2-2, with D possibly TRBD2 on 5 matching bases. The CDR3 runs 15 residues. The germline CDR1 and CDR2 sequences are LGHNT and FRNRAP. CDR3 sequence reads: CASGSVLANIGELFF. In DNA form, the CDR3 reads TGTGCTAGTGGTTCCGTCCTAGCTAACATCGGGGAGCTGTTTTTT.

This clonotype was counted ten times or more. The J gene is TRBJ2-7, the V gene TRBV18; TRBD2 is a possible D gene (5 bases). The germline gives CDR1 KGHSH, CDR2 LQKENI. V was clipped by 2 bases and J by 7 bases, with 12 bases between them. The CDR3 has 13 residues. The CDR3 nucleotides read TGTGCCAGCTCACCAGACAAACCGGGGGAGCAGTACTTC. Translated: CASSPDKPGEQYF.

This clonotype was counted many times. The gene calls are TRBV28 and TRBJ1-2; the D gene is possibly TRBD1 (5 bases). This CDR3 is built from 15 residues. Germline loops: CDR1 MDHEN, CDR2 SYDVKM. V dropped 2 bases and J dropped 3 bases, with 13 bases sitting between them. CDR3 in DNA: TGTGCCAGCAGTTTACCCTGGCAGGGAGACTATGGCTACACCTTC. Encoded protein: CASSLPWQGDYGYTF.

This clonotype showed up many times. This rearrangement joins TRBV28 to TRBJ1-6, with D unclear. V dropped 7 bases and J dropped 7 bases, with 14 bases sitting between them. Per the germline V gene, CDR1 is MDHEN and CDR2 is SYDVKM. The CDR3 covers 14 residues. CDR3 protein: CASTPGLINSPLHF. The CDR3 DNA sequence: TGTGCCAGCACTCCCGGACTGATCAATTCACCCCTCCACTTT.

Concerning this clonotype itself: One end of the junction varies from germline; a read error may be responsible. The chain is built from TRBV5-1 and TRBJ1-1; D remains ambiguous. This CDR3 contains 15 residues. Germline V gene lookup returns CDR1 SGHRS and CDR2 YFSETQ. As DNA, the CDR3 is TGTGCCAGCAGCCCCCCCGGGCGCCTGAACACTGAAGCTTTCTTT. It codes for CASSPPGRLNTEAFF.

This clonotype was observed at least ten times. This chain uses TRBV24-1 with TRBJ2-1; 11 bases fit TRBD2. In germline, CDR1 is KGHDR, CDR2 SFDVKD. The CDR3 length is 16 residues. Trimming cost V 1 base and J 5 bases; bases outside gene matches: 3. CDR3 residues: CATSDLNSGRDNEQFF. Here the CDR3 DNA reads TGTGCCACCAGTGATTTAAATAGCGGGAGGGACAATGAGCAGTTCTTC.

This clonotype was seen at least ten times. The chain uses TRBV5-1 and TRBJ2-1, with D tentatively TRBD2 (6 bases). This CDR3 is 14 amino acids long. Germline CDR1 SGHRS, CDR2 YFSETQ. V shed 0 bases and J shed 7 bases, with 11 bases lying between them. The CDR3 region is CASSLGAGRNEQFF. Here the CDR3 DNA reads TGCGCCAGCAGCTTGGGGGCCGGGAGAAATGAGCAGTTCTTC. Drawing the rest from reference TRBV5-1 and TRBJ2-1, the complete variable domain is KAGVTQTPRYLIKTRGQQVTLSCSPISGHRSVSWYQQTPGQGLQFLFEYFSETQRNKGNFPGRFSGRQFSNSRSEMNVSTLELGDSALYLCASSLGAGRNEQFFGPGTRLTVL.

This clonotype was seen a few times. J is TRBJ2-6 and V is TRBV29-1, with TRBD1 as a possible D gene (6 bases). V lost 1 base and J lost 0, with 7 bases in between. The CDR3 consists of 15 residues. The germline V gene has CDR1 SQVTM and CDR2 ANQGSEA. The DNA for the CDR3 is TGCAGCGTTGAAGGGACAGTCTCTGGGGCCAACGTCCTGACTTTC. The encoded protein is CSVEGTVSGANVLTF.

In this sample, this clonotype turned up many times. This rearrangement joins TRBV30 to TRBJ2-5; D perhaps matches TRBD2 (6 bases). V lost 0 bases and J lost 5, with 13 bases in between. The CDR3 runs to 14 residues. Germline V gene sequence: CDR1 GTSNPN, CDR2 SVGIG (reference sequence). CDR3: CAWSVRGSGETQYF. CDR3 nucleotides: TGTGCCTGGAGTGTACGGGGGAGTGGGGAGACCCAGTACTTC.

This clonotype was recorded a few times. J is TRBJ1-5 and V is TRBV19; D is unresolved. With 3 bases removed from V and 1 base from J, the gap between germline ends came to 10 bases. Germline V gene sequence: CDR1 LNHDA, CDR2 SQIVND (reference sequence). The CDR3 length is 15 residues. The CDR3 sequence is CASSIDDTSNQPQHF. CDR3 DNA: TGTGCCAGTAGTATCGACGACACAAGCAATCAGCCCCAGCATTTT.

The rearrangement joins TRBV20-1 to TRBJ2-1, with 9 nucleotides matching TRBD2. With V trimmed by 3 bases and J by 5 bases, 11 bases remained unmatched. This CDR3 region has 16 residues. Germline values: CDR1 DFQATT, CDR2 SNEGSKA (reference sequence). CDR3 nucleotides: TGCAGTGCTAGTTTAGCGGGAGCTCCCACTGACAATGAGCAGTTCTTC. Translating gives CSASLAGAPTDNEQFF.

The chain's CDR3 is CASSEDTSGRQFRQFF. Written as DNA, the CDR3 is TGTGCCAGCAGTGAAGACACTAGCGGGAGGCAATTTAGGCAGTTCTTC. The chain recombines TRBV2 with TRBJ2-1; 12 nucleotides line up with TRBD2. Germline V gene sequence: CDR1 SNHLY, CDR2 FYNNEI. After removal of 1 base from V and 12 bases from J, the junction contained 10 bases not matched to a gene. There are 16 residues in the CDR3.

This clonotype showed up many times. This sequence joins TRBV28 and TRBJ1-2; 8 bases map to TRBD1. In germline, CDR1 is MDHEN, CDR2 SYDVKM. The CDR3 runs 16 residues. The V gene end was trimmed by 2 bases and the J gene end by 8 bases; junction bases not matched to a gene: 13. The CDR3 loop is CASSLHTGTGKGGYTF. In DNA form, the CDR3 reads TGTGCCAGCAGTTTACACACCGGGACAGGAAAAGGAGGCTACACCTTC.

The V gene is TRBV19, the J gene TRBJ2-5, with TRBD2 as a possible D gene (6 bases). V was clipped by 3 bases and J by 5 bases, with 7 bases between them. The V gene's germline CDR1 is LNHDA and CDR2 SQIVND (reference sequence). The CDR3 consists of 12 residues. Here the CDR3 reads CASSIREETQYF. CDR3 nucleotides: TGTGCCAGTAGTATCCGGGAGGAGACCCAGTACTTC.

DNA for the CDR3: TGTGCCACCAGTGATAAAAGCGGGAGCGGCACCGGGGAGCTGTTTTTT. The encoded protein is CATSDKSGSGTGELFF. The V call is TRBV24-1, the J call TRBJ2-2; 8 positions agree with TRBD2. From germline, CDR1 is KGHDR and CDR2 SFDVKD. V shed 3 bases, J shed 4 bases, and the junction held 6 bases outside the gene matches. The CDR3 contains 16 residues.

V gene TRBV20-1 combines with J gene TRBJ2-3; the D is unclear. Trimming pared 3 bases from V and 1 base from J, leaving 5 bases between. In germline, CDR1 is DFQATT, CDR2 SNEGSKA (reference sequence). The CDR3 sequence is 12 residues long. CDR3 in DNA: TGCAGTGCTAGGACTGGCACAGATACGCAGTATTTT. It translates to CSARTGTDTQYF.

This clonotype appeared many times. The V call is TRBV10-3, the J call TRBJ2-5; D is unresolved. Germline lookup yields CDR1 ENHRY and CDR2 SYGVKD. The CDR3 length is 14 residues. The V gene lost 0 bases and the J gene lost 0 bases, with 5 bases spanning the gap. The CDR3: CAISESTNQETQYF. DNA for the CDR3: TGTGCCATCAGTGAGTCGACAAACCAAGAGACCCAGTACTTC.

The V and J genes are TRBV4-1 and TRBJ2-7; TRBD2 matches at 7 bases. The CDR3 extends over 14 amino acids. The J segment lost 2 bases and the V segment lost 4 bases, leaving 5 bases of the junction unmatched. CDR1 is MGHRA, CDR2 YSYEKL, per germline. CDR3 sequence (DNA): TGCGCCAGCAGCCGTGACCTAGCGGCCTACGAGCAGTACTTC. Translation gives CASSRDLAAYEQYF.

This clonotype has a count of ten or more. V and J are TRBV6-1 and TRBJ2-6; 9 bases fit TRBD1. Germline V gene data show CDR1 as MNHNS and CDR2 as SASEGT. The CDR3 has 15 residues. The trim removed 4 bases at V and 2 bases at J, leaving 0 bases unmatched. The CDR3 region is CASSGTGAGANVLTF. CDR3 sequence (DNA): TGTGCCAGCAGTGGGACAGGGGCTGGGGCCAACGTCCTGACTTTC.

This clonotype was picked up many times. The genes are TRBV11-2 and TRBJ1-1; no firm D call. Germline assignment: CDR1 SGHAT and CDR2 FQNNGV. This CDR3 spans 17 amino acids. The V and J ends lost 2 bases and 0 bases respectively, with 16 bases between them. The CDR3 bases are TGTGCCAGCAGCTTAAAGTTCAGAGCTCTTTTGAACACTGAAGCTTTCTTT. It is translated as CASSLKFRALLNTEAFF.

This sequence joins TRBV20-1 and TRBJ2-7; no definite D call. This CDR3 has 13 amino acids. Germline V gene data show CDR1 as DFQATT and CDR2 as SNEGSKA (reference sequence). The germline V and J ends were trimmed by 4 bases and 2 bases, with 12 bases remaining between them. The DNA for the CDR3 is TGCAGTGCTATCCTTGGGAACACCTACGAGCAGTACTTC. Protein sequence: CSAILGNTYEQYF.

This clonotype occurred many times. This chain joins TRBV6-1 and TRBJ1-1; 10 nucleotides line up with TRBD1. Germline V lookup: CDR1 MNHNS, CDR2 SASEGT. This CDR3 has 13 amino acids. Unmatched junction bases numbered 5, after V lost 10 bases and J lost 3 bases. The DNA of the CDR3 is TGTGCCATCTCGGGGACAGGGGACACTGAAGCTTTCTTT. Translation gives CAISGTGDTEAFF.

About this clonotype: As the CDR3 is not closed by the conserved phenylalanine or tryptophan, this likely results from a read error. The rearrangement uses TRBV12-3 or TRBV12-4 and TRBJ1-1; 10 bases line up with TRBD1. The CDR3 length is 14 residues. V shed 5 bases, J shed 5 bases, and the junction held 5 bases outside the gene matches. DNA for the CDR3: TGTGCCAGCAGTCCGACAGGGGGCAGGACTGAAGCTTTCTCT. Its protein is CASSPTGGRTEAFS.

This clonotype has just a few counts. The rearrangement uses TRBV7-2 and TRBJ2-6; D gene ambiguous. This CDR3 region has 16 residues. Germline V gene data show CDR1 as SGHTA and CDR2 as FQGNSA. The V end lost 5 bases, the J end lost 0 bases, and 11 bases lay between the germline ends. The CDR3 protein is CASSPDSTSGANVLTF. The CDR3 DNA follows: TGTGCCAGCAGCCCTGACTCCACCTCTGGGGCCAACGTCCTGACTTTC.

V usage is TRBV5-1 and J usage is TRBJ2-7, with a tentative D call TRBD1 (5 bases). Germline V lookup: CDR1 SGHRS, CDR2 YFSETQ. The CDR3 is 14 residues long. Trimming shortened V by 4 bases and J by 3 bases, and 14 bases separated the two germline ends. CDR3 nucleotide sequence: TGCGCCAGCAGCCCAGGGCAGGCAAACTACGAGCAGTACTTC. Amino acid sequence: CASSPGQANYEQYF.

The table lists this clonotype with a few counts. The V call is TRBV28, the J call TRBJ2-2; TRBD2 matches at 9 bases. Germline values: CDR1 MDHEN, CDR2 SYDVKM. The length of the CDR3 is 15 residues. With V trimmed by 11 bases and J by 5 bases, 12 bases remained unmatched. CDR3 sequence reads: CASGLAGFRTGELFF. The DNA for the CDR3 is TGTGCCTCGGGGCTAGCGGGATTTCGGACCGGGGAGCTGTTTTTT.

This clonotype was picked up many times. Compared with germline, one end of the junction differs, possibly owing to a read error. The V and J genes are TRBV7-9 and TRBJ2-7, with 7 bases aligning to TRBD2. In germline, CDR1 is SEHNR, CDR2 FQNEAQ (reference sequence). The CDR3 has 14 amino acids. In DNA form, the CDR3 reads TGCGCCAGCAGCTTGGGGAGGGTTGGATACGAGCAGTACTTC. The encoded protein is CASSLGRVGYEQYF.

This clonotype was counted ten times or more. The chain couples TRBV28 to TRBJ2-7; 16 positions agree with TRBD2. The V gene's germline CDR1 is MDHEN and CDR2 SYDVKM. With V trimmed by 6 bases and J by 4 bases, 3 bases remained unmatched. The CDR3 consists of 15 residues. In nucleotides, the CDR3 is TGTGCCAGCAGGGGGGGACTAGCGGGAGGGTACGAGCAGTACTTC. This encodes CASRGGLAGGYEQYF.

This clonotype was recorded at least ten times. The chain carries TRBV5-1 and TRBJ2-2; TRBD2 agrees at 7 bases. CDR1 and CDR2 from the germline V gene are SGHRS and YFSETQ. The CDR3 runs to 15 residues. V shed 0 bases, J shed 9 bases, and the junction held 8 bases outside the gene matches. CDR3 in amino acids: CASSLAQREVRELFF. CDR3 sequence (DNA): TGCGCCAGCAGCTTGGCCCAACGGGAGGTGAGGGAGCTGTTTTTT.

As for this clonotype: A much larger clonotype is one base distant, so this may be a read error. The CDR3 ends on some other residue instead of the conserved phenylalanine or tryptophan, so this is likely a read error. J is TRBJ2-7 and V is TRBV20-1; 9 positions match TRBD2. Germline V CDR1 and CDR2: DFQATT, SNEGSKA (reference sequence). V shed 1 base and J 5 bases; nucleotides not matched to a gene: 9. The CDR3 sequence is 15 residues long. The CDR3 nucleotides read TGCAGTGCTAGAGCGGTGGCGGGAGGGCTACACGAGCAGTACTCC. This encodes CSARAVAGGLHEQYS.